Listed below are T cell receptor beta chains from one sample, sequenced in a study of T-cell memory formation after mild COVID-19. A single record per CDR3 protein comes from TCRdb applying MiXCR to the 5' RACE reads. The table includes 450,000 or so distinct CDR3 sequences, 20% detected once. The sample consisted of PBMCs or a T cell subset sorted from them (not recorded which). The receptors were sampled from an adult woman who had mild COVID-19 (a few samples of this study predate the infection). Cell type and time point are not known. Each CDR3 is given with its conserved first and last residue. D genes are given only for firm matches. Only some rows state a clone size, as once, few, many or a class for expanded clones.

>.|TRBJ2-3|TRBV5-4|.
CASSLGLGSRGQYF
TGTGCCAGCAGCTTGGGCTTAGGATCACGGGGGCAGTATTTT
>.|TRBJ2-5|TRBV24-1|.
CATSDWSGQETQYF
TGTGCCACCAGTGATTGGTCAGGGCAAGAGACCCAGTACTTC
>.|TRBJ1-1|TRBV21-1|few
CASSRQPGTGAIFMNTEAFF
TGTGCCAGCAGCCGCCAACCCGGGACAGGGGCCATATTTATGAACACTGAAGCTTTCTTT
>TRBD2|TRBJ2-1|TRBV7-2|.
CASSAPGLAGVGEQFF
TGTGCCAGCAGCGCGCCGGGACTAGCGGGAGTAGGTGAGCAGTTCTTC
>.|TRBJ1-1|TRBV27|.
CASSFSPELNTEAFF
TGTGCCAGCAGTTTCTCCCCGGAATTGAACACTGAAGCTTTCTTT
>.|TRBJ2-7|TRBV20-1|.
CSARDRLSLGYEQYF
TGCAGTGCTAGAGATCGACTATCATTGGGCTACGAGCAGTACTTC
>.|TRBJ2-1|TRBV29-1|.
CSVSGGEQFF
TGCAGCGTCAGTGGAGGTGAGCAGTTCTTC
>TRBD2|TRBJ2-3|TRBV12-3/TRBV12-4|few
CASTTGTKGYF
TGTGCCAGTACTACCGGGACTAAGGGTTATTTT
>TRBD1|TRBJ1-1|TRBV9|few
CASSPSGQGNTEAFF
TGTGCCAGCAGCCCCTCGGGACAGGGGAACACTGAAGCTTTCTTT
>TRBD2|TRBJ2-3|TRBV30|few
CAWSTGTSGSLNTQYF
TGTGCCTGGAGTACTGGGACTAGCGGGAGTCTAAATACGCAGTATTTT
>.|TRBJ2-3|TRBV7-3|.
CASSLGALDTQYF
TGTGCCAGCAGCTTAGGCGCATTGGATACGCAGTATTTT
>.|TRBJ2-1|TRBV12-3/TRBV12-4|.
CASSSATASYNEQFF
TGTGCCAGCAGTTCGGCGACAGCTTCCTACAATGAGCAGTTCTTC
>.|TRBJ2-1|TRBV15|.
CATSRDRQEQFF
TGTGCCACCAGCAGAGATCGGCAGGAGCAGTTCTTC
>TRBD2|TRBJ2-2|TRBV12-3/TRBV12-4|few
CASSSGLAGEDTGELFF
TGTGCCAGCAGTTCGGGACTAGCGGGAGAGGACACCGGGGAGCTGTTTTTT
>.|TRBJ1-2|TRBV13|once
CASSLRASRANYGYTF
TGTGCCAGCAGCCTTAGGGCTTCTAGAGCTAACTATGGCTACACCTTC
>TRBD1|TRBJ1-6|TRBV7-9|few
CASSGQGQAIGSPLHF
TGTGCCAGCAGCGGACAGGGACAGGCCATAGGTTCACCCCTCCACTTT
>.|TRBJ2-3|TRBV4-3|few
CASSQDRGPASTDTQYF
TGCGCCAGCAGCCAAGATCGGGGCCCGGCGAGCACAGATACGCAGTATTTT
>.|TRBJ2-3|TRBV12-3/TRBV12-4|few
CATRLGGSTDTQYF
TGTGCCACCCGCCTCGGGGGTAGCACAGATACGCAGTATTTT